Given below is one T cell receptor (beta chain) in context. Its antigen is not known. This entry is derived from a study of graft-versus-host responses after intestinal transplantation. The wider study: Multivisceral, liver-intestinal, or isolated intestinal transplants were performed in recipients. Recipients across the board were started on anti-thymocyte globulin induction, then kept on tacrolimus and steroids for approximately three years.

With 5 bases clipped from V and 5 bases from J, the junction kept 1 base outside the gene matches. The CDR3 is made up of 13 amino acids. Germline CDR1 MNHNS, CDR2 SASEGT. Whole-study findings and limits: Early declines in HvG clones that occurred post-transplant were associated with peak circulating GvH clone levels. Within allografts, high graft-versus-host to host-versus-graft clonal ratios were seen among patients with graft-donor T cell macrochimerism.

Method: immunoSEQ multiplex PCR; TCRdb's copy keeps in-frame clones and lacks some. The sample includes 25,000 to 30,000 clones, 82% seen only once; the top ten take roughly 0.7%. The TCR sequence derives from a human donor who received an intestinal transplant. The chain combines TRBV6-1 with TRBJ1-4, with 8 bases identical to TRBD1. The specimen was unstimulated CD4+ T cells sorted from spleen or lymph node cells, collected before intestinal transplant. As DNA, the CDR3 is TGTGCCAGCAGTCGGACAGGGAATGAAAAACTGTTTTTT. Amino acid sequence: CASSRTGNEKLFF.